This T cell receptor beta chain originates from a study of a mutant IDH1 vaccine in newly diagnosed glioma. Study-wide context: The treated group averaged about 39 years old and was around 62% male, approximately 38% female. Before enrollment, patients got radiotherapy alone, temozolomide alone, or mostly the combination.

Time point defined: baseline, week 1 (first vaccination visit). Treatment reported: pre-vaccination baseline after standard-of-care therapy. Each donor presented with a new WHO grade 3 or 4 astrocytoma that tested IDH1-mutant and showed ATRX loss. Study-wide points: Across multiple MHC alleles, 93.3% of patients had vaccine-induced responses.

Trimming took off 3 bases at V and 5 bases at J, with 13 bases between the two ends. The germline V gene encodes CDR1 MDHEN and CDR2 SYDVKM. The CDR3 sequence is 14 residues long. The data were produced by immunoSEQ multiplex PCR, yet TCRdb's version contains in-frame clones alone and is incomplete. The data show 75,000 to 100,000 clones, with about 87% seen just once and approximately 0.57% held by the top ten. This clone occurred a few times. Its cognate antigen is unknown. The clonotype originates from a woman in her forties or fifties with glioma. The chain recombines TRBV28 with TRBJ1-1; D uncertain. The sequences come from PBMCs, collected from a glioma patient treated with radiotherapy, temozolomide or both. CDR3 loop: CASSFRDWETEAFF. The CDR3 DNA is TGTGCCAGCAGTTTCCGAGACTGGGAAACTGAAGCTTTCTTT.